This T cell receptor beta chain was observed in a study of radiation and T cells in renal cell carcinoma. Study results and limitations: In blood, top tumor clones expanded by 2 weeks, shrinking by 4. Baseline intratumoral clonotype presence is unknown without pretreatment biopsies.

Libraries were prepared by immunoSEQ multiplex PCR; TCRdb keeps only in-frame clonotypes and omits some of them. The sample records roughly 130,000 clones, 85% to 90% being singletons. With V trimmed by 2 bases and J by 6 bases, 6 bases remained unmatched. The length of the CDR3 is 15 residues. Germline V CDR1 and CDR2: SGHTA, FQGNSA. Time point indicated: blood 2 weeks post-SBRT. The treatment denotes: 15 Gy SBRT to primary tumor, nephrectomy 4 weeks later. The tumor was a clear cell renal cell carcinoma. A remark on this clone: Its matching antigen is unknown.

Specimen: blood, collected from a patient whose treatment included radiotherapy and nephrectomy. The receptor was isolated from a woman aged 65 to 85 with renal cell carcinoma. This chain connects TRBV7-2 to TRBJ2-5, with 10 bases matching TRBD2. The CDR3 sequence is CASSLPPSGGKTQYF. The CDR3 region has the DNA TGTGCCAGCAGCTTACCGCCTAGCGGGGGAAAGACCCAGTACTTC.